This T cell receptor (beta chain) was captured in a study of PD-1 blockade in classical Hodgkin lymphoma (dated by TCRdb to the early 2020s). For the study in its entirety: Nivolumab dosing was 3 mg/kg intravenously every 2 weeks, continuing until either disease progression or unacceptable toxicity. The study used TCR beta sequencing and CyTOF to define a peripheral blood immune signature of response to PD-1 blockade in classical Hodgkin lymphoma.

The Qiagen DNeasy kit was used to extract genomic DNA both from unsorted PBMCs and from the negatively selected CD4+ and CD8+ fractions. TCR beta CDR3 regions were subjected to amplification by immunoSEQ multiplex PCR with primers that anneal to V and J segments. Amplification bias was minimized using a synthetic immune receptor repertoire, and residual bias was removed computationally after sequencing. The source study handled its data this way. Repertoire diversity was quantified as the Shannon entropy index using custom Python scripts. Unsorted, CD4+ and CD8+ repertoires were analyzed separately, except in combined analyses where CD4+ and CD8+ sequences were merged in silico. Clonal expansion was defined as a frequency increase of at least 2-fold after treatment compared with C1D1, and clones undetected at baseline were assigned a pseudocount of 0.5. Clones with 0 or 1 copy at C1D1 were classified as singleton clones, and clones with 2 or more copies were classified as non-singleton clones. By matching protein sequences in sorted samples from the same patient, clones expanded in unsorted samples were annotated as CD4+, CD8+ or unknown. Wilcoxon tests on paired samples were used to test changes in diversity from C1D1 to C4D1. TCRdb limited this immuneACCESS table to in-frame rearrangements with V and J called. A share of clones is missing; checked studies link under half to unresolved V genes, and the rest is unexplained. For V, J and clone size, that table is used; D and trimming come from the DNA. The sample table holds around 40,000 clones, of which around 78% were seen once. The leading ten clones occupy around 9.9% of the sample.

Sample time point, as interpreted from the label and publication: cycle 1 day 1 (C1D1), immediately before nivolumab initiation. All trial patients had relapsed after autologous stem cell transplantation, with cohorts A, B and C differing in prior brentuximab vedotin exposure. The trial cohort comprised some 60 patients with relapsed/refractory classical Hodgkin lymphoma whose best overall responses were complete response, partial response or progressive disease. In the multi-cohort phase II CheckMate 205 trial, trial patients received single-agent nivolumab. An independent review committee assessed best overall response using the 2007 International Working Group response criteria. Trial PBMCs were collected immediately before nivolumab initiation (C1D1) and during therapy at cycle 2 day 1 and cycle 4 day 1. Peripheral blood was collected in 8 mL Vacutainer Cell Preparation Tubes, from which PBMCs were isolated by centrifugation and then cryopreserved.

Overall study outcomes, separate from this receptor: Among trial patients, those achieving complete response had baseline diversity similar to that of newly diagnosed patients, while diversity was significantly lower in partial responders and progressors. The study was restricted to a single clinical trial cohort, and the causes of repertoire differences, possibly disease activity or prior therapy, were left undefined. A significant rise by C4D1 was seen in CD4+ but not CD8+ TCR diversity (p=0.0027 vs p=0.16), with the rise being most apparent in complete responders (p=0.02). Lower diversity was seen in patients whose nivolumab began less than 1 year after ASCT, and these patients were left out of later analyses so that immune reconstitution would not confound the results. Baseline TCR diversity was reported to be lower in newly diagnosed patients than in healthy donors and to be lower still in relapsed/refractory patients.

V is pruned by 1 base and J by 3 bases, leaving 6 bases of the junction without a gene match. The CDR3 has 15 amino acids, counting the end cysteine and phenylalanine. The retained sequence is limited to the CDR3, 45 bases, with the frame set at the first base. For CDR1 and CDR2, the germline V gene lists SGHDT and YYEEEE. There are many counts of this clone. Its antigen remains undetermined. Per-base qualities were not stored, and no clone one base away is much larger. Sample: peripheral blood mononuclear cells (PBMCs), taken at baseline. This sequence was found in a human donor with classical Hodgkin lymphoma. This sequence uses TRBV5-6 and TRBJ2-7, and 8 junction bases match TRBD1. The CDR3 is CASSLQGAGNYEQYF. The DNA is TGTGCCAGCAGCTTGCAGGGGGCGGGGAACTACGAGCAGTACTTC.